This TCR beta chain was documented in a study of CD8 T cells in ankylosing spondylitis. The study's findings and limits: Disease-associated clones were reportedly significantly overrepresented in matched ankylosing spondylitis synovial fluid. A motif in TCR beta, a set of about 8 highly homologous variants, appeared characteristic of ankylosing spondylitis blood.

Only a few counts were recorded for this clonotype. Its specificity is unknown. V lost 1 base to trimming and J lost 5 bases, with 14 bases between them. The CDR3 is 14 amino acids. In germline, CDR1 is DFQATT, CDR2 SNEGSKA (reference sequence). The authors made TCR beta libraries by quantitative 5'-RACE with molecular barcodes. TCRdb fed the 5' RACE reads into MiXCR, producing one record per CDR3 protein. The sample lists some 450,000 distinct CDR3 sequences, under 20% occurring once. The sequence was obtained from a male donor with ankylosing spondylitis. The chain links TRBV20-1 to TRBJ2-5, with TRBD2 as a possible D gene (6 bases). The sequencing sample was made of blood, either unsorted or a sorted T cell fraction (not recorded which). The CDR3 DNA reads as TGCAGTGCTAGAGTAGAGGAGGGTTACGAGACCCAGTACTTC. It encodes CSARVEEGYETQYF.